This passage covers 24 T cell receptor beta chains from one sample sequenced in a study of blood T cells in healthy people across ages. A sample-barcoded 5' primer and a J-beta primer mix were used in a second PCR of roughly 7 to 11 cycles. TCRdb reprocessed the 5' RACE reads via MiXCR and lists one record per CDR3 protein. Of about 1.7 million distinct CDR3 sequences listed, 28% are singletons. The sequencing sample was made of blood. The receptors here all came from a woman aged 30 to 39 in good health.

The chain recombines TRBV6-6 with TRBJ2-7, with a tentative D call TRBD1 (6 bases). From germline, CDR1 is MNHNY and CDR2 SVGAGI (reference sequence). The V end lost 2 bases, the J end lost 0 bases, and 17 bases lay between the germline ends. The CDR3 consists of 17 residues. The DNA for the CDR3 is TGTGCCAGCAGTTACCAGGGCACAGGGCCGAGCTCCTACGAGCAGTACTTC. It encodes CASSYQGTGPSSYEQYF.

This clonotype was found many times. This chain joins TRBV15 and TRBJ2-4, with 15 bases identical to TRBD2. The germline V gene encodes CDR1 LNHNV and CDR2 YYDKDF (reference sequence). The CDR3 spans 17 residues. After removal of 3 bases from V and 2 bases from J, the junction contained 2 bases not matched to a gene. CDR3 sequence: CATSSGLAGGPKNIQYF. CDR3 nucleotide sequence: TGTGCCACCAGCAGTGGACTAGCGGGAGGGCCCAAAAACATTCAGTACTTC.

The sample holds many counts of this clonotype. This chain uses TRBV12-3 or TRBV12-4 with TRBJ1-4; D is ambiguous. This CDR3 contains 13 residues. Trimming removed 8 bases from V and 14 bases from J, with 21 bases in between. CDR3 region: CASRSAGKGILFF. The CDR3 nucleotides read TGTGCCAGCCGCTCCGCGGGGAAGGGAATCCTGTTTTTT.

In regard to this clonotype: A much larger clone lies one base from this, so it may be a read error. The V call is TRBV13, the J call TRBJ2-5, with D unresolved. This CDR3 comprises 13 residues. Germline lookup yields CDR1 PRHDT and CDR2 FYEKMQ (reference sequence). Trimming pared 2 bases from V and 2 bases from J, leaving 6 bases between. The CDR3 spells CASSLFVQETQYF. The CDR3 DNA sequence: TGTGCCAGCAGCTTATTCGTTCAAGAGACCCAGTACTTC.

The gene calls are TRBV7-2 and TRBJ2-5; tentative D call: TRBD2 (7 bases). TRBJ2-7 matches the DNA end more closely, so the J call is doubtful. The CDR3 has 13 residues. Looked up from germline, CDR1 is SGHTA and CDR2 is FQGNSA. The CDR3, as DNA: TGTGCCAGCAGCTTAGGGGGGGGGCCCGAGCAGTACTTC. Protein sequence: CASSLGGGPEQYF.

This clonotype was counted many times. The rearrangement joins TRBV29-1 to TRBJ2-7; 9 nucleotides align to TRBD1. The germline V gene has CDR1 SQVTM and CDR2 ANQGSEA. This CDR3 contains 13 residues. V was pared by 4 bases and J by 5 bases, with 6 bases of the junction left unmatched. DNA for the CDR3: TGCAGCGTTGTAACCGGGACAGGGAACGAGCAGTACTTC. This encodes CSVVTGTGNEQYF.

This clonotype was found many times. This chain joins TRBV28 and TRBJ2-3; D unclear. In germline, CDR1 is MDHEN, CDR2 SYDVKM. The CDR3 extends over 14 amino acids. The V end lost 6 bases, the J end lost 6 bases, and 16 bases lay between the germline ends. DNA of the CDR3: TGTGCCAGCAGCCCCAATATGTTAAGTGATACGCAGTATTTT. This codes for CASSPNMLSDTQYF.

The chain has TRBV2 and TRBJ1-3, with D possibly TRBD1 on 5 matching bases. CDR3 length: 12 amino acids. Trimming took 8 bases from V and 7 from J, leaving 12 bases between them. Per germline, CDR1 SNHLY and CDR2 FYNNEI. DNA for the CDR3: TGTGCCAGCGCTAAAGAGGGGAACACCATATATTTT. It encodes CASAKEGNTIYF.

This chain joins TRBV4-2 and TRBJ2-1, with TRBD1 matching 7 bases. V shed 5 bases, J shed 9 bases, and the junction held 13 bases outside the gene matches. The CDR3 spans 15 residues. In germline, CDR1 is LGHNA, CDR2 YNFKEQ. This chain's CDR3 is CASSSGQGDKGEQFF. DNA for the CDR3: TGTGCCAGCAGCTCAGGGCAGGGGGATAAGGGTGAGCAGTTCTTC.

CDR3: CSARDGGGGNIQYF. Written as DNA, the CDR3 is TGCAGTGCTAGAGATGGCGGGGGGGGAAACATTCAGTACTTC. This chain uses TRBV20-1 with TRBJ2-4, with 9 bases fitting TRBD2. V dropped 0 bases and J dropped 6; count of bases not matched to a gene: 3. The germline gives CDR1 DFQATT, CDR2 SNEGSKA (reference sequence). The CDR3 extends over 14 amino acids.

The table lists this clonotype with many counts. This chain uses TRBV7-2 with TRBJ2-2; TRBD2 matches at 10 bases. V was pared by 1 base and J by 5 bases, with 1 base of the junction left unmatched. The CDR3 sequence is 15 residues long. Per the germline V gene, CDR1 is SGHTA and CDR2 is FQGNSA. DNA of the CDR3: TGTGCCAGCAGCTTAGTAGCGGGAGGTACCGGGGAGCTGTTTTTT. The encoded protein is CASSLVAGGTGELFF.

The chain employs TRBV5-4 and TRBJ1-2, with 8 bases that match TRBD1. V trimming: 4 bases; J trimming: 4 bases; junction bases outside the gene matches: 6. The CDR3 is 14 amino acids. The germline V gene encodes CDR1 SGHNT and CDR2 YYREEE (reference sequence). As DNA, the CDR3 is TGTGCCAGCAGCCCGGACAGGGCTGTCTATGGCTACACCTTC. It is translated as CASSPDRAVYGYTF.

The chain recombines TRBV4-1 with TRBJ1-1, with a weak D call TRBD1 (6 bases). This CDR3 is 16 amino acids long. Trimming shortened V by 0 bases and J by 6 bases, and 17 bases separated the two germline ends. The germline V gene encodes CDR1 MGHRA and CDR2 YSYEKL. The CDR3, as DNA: TGCGCCAGCAGCCAAGACGGCAGGGGCGCGGGCGCTGAAGCTTTCTTT. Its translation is CASSQDGRGAGAEAFF.

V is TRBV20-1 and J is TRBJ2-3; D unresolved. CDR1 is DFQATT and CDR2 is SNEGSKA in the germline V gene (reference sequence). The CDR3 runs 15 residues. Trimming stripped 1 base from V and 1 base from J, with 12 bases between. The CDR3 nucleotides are TGCAGTGCTAGAGCAGCTGCCGCGGGCACAGATACGCAGTATTTT. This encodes CSARAAAAGTDTQYF.

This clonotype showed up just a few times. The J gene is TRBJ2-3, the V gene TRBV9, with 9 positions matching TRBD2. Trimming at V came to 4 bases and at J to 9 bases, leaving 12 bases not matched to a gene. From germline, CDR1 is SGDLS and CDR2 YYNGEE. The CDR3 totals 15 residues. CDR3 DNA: TGTGCCAGCAGCCCGGGTTCTAGCGGGAAGGGAACGCAGTATTTT. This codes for CASSPGSSGKGTQYF.

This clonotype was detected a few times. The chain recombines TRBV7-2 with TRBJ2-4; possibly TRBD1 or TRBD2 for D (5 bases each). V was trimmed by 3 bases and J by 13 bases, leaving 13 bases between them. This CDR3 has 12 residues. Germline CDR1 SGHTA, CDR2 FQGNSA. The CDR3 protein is CASSLGEKKQYF. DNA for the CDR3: TGTGCCAGCAGCTTGGGGGAAAAAAAGCAGTACTTC.

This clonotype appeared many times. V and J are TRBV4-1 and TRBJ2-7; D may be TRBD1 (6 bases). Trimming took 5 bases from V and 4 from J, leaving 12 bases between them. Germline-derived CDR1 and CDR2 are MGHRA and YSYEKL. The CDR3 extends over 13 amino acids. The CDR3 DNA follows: TGCGCCAGCAGCATGGGACATGGGTACGAGCAGTACTTC. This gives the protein CASSMGHGYEQYF.

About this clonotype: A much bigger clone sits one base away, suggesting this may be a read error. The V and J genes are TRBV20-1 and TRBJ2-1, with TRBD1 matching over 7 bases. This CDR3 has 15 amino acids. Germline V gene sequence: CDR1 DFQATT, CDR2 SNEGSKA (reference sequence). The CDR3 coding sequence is TGCAGTGCTAGCTCCGACAGGGTCTCCTACAATGAGCGGTTCTTC. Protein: CSASSDRVSYNERFF.

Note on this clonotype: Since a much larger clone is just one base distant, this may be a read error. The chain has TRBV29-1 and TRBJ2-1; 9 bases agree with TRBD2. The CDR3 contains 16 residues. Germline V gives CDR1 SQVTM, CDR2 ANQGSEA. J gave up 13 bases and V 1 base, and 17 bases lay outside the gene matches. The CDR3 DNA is TGCAGCGTTGAAGGAGTGGTATCTAGCGGGGAAGAGACCCAGTTCTTC. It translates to CSVEGVVSSGEETQFF.

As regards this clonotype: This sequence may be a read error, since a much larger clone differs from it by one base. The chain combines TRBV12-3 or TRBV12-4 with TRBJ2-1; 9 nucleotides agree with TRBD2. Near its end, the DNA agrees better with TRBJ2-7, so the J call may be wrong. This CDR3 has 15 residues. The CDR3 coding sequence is TGTGCCAGCAGCCAACTAGCGGGCTCCTACAATGAGCAGTACTTC. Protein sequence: CASSQLAGSYNEQYF.

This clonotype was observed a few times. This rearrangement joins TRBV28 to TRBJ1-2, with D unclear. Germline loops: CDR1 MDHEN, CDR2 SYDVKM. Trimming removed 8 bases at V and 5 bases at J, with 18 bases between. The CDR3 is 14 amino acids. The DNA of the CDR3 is TGTGCCAGCGCCTCTCCCCGGGGTCGGTATGGCTACACCTTC. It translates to CASASPRGRYGYTF.

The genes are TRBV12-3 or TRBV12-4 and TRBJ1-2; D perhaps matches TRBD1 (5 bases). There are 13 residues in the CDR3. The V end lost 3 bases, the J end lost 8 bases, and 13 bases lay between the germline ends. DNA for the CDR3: TGTGCCAGCAGTTTTTTGGGGGGGAGGGGCTACACCTTC. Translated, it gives CASSFLGGRGYTF.

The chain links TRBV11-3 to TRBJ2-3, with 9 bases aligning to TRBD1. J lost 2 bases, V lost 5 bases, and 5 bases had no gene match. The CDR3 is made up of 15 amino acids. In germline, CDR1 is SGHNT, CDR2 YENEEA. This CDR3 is CASSGQGTITDTQYF. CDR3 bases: TGTGCCAGCAGCGGACAGGGGACTATCACAGATACGCAGTATTTT.

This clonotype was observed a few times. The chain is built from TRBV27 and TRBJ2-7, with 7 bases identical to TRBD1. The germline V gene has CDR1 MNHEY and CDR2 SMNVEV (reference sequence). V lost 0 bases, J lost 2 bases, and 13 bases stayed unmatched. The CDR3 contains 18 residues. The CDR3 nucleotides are TGTGCCAGCAGTTTATCTGCCCTGACAGGGCGAGGGCCCTACGAGCAGTACTTC. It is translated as CASSLSALTGRGPYEQYF.